What follows describes a single T cell receptor (beta chain). TCRdb independently ran MiXCR on the RT-PCR reads; one entry per CDR3 protein. The table includes about 650,000 distinct CDR3 sequences, approximately 14% detected once. The data are from a study of response to subunit inactivated influenza vaccine. The CDR3 is made up of 18 amino acids. V was clipped by 5 bases and J by 3 bases, with 23 bases between them. Per germline, CDR1 SGHNT and CDR2 YYREEE (reference sequence). The sample was PBMCs from blood, taken approximately 12 days after vaccination. The chain uses TRBV5-4 and TRBJ2-2; possibly TRBD1 or TRBD2 for D (6 bases each). This TCR came from a man in his fifties or sixties who received an inactivated influenza vaccine. The CDR3 region is CASRLISGAHRDTGELFF. For the CDR3, the DNA is TGTGCCAGCAGGCTGATCTCGGGGGCCCATAGGGACACCGGGGAGCTGTTTTTT.